The 15 T cell receptor beta chains presented below share a single source sample, sequenced in a study of T cells after yellow fever vaccination. Each CDR3 protein gets one entry after TCRdb re-called the 5' RACE reads with MiXCR. The sample consists of 500,000 to 550,000 distinct CDR3 sequences, about a fifth of them appearing once. The sample consisted of PBMCs, taken about 20 days after the first yellow fever vaccination. The receptors originated from a man younger than 35 who received the YFV17D yellow fever vaccine.

This clonotype has only a few counts. This chain uses TRBV5-1 with TRBJ1-6; D unclear. The CDR3 sequence is 13 residues long. V was cut by 5 bases and J by 10 bases, with 13 bases left in between. Germline V gives CDR1 SGHRS, CDR2 YFSETQ. In nucleotides, the CDR3 is TGCGCCAGCAGAGGTCGGGGTGACTCACCCCTCCACTTT. It translates to CASRGRGDSPLHF.

This clonotype has only a few counts. The DNA for the CDR3 is TGCAGTGCTAGAGATAGGGGGGGAACTAATGAAAAACTGTTTTTT. Residues: CSARDRGGTNEKLFF. V and J are TRBV20-1 and TRBJ1-4; D possibly corresponds to TRBD1 (6 bases). Per germline, CDR1 DFQATT and CDR2 SNEGSKA (reference sequence). The CDR3 has 15 residues. The V end lost 0 bases, the J end lost 1 base, and 9 bases lay between the germline ends.

V gene TRBV10-2 combines with J gene TRBJ2-7; D could derive from TRBD1 or TRBD2 (5 bases each). Trimming removed 5 bases from V and 5 bases from J, with 16 bases in between. Germline V CDR1 and CDR2: WSHSY, SAAADI. This CDR3 contains 14 residues. CDR3 DNA: TGCGCCAGCAGTTACTTACAGGCGGGCAACGAGCAGTACGTC. It yields the protein CASSYLQAGNEQYV.

The CDR3 is CASRLQGYNEQFF. CDR3 nucleotide sequence: TGTGCCAGCAGGCTACAGGGGTACAATGAGCAGTTCTTC. The gene calls are TRBV6-2 or TRBV6-3 and TRBJ2-1; 7 nucleotides match TRBD1. Germline-derived CDR1 and CDR2 are MNHEY and SVGEGT. Trimming cost V 6 bases and J 4 bases; bases outside gene matches: 3. This CDR3 spans 13 amino acids.

This clonotype has more than one count but fewer than ten. The genes are TRBV20-1 and TRBJ2-7; 8 nucleotides agree with TRBD2. Per germline, CDR1 DFQATT and CDR2 SNEGSKA (reference sequence). With 4 bases clipped from V and 4 bases from J, the junction kept 9 bases outside the gene matches. CDR3 length: 14 amino acids. The CDR3 region has the DNA TGCAGTGCTACCCGGGGGGGGCCTTTTTACGAGCAGTACTTC. Protein product: CSATRGGPFYEQYF.

CDR3 region: CASSLEGQGSSSSYNSPLHF. The CDR3 coding sequence is TGTGCCAGCAGCTTGGAGGGACAGGGGTCATCCAGCTCCTATAATTCACCCCTCCACTTT. This chain links TRBV5-4 with TRBJ1-6, with 10 bases aligning to TRBD1. The CDR3 has 20 amino acids. V shed 0 bases and J 0 bases; nucleotides not matched to a gene: 9. The germline CDR1 and CDR2 sequences are SGHNT and YYREEE (reference sequence).

The gene calls are TRBV7-3 and TRBJ1-5, with D unresolved. Trimming shortened V by 1 base and J by 2 bases, and 9 bases separated the two germline ends. Germline CDR1 and CDR2: SGHTA and FQGTGA. This CDR3 has 15 amino acids. CDR3 sequence reads: CASSLNRPGNQPQHF. CDR3 nucleotides: TGTGCCAGCAGCTTAAATCGACCCGGCAATCAGCCCCAGCATTTT.

There are a few counts of this clonotype. V gene TRBV4-3 combines with J gene TRBJ2-2; no definite D call. Germline-derived CDR1 and CDR2 are LGHNA and YSLEER. Trimming took 0 bases from V and 6 from J, leaving 11 bases between them. CDR3 length: 15 amino acids. CDR3 loop: CASSQDLTSSGELFF. The CDR3 coding sequence is TGCGCCAGCAGCCAAGATCTGACGAGTTCCGGGGAGCTGTTTTTT.

The V and J genes are TRBV6-5 and TRBJ1-1; D possibly corresponds to TRBD1 (5 bases). Trimming left V 5 bases short and J 11 bases short, with 12 bases between. The CDR3 loop spans 11 amino acids. Germline values: CDR1 MNHEY, CDR2 SVGAGI. CDR3 nucleotide sequence: TGTGCCAGCAGTGAGGGGTTGGGGGCTTTCTTT. Translation gives CASSEGLGAFF.

This rearrangement joins TRBV4-1 to TRBJ1-4; D remains ambiguous. In germline, CDR1 is MGHRA, CDR2 YSYEKL. CDR3 size: 15 residues. V dropped 0 bases and J dropped 2 bases, with 7 bases sitting between them. The CDR3 spells CASSQDRMTNEKLFF. CDR3 coding DNA: TGCGCCAGCAGCCAAGATCGCATGACTAATGAAAAACTGTTTTTT.

This clonotype was recorded a few times. This sequence joins TRBV28 and TRBJ2-6, with TRBD1 identical over 9 bases. The V segment lost 5 bases and the J segment 0 bases; nucleotides outside the gene matches: 11. Germline V gene data show CDR1 as MDHEN and CDR2 as SYDVKM. The CDR3 length is 19 residues. CDR3 DNA: TGTGCCAGCAGTCCCTTTTCTGGGACAGGGTCCTCTGGGGCCAACGTCCTGACTTTC. Translating gives CASSPFSGTGSSGANVLTF.

This clonotype occurred a few times. V and J are TRBV4-3 and TRBJ2-5; 8 bases are a match to TRBD1. Per the germline V gene, CDR1 is LGHNA and CDR2 is YSLEER. This CDR3 has 17 residues. Trimming took 0 bases from V and 5 from J; bases not matched to a gene: 11. The CDR3 sequence: CASSQDIGDRSGETQYF. In nucleotides, the CDR3 is TGCGCCAGCAGCCAAGATATCGGGGACAGGTCTGGGGAGACCCAGTACTTC.

This clonotype was detected a few times. This chain joins TRBV5-1 and TRBJ1-2; no clear D. From germline, CDR1 is SGHRS and CDR2 YFSETQ. V lost 4 bases and J lost 8, with 12 bases in between. The CDR3 loop spans 12 amino acids. The CDR3: CASSQSLGGYTF. CDR3 coding DNA: TGCGCCAGCAGCCAATCGCTTGGCGGCTACACCTTC.

This clonotype was seen more than once but under ten times. CDR3 in DNA: TGCAGTGCTAGCGGGGGCGAAGCCAAAAACATTCAGTACTTC. This encodes CSASGGEAKNIQYF. This chain joins TRBV20-1 and TRBJ2-4; D possibly uses TRBD1 or TRBD2 (6 bases each). CDR1 is DFQATT and CDR2 is SNEGSKA in the germline V gene (reference sequence). V was trimmed by 3 bases and J by 0 bases, leaving 9 bases between them. The CDR3 runs to 14 residues.

This chain links TRBV28 with TRBJ1-1, with 7 bases matching TRBD1. This CDR3 is built from 15 residues. CDR1 is MDHEN and CDR2 is SYDVKM in the germline V gene. V lost 6 bases, J lost 4 bases, and 11 bases stayed unmatched. As DNA, the CDR3 is TGTGCCAGCAGGATCCCAGACAGGGCGAGCACTGAAGCTTTCTTT. Translating gives CASRIPDRASTEAFF.